These T cell receptor beta chains were read from a single sample in a study of blood T cells in healthy people across ages. TCRdb reprocessed the 5' RACE reads with MiXCR, giving one entry per CDR3 protein. The sample shows about 750,000 distinct CDR3 sequences, 53% of them seen only once. The sequencing input was blood. The source is a man older than 75 in good health. Each CDR3 is given with its conserved first and last residue. A D gene is named only where the DNA matches it firmly. Only part of the rows carry a size: once, few, many, or a class if the clone is expanded.

J gene | clone size | D gene | V gene | CDR3 protein | CDR3 DNA
TRBJ2-4 | . | . | TRBV20-1 | CSAIAEGGYIQYF | TGCAGTGCTATAGCGGAGGGGGGATACATTCAGTACTTC
TRBJ2-7 | . | TRBD2 | TRBV4-1 | CASSQGPATAGGRSYEQYF | TGCGCCAGCAGCCAAGGACCTGCAACCGCAGGCGGGAGGAGCTACGAGCAGTACTTC
TRBJ1-2 | . | . | TRBV12-3/TRBV12-4 | CASSLSSGAYGYTF | TGTGCCAGCAGTTTAAGCAGCGGAGCATATGGCTACACCTTC
TRBJ2-1 | . | . | TRBV2 | CASPAYNEQFF | TGTGCCTCCCCCGCATACAATGAGCAGTTCTTC
TRBJ2-1 | . | . | TRBV7-2 | CASSLGRGRAAEQFF | TGTGCCAGCAGCTTAGGGCGGGGCCGCGCAGCTGAGCAGTTCTTC
TRBJ2-7 | few | TRBD2 | TRBV6-5 | CASTRLAGGYEQYF | TGTGCCAGCACCCGACTAGCGGGAGGTTACGAGCAGTACTTC
TRBJ2-7 | . | . | TRBV5-1 | CASSLDSLLYEQYF | TGCGCCAGCAGCTTGGACAGCCTTCTCTACGAGCAGTACTTC
TRBJ2-7 | . | TRBD1 | TRBV10-2 | CASSGLGTGKTSEQYF | TGCGCCAGCAGTGGCCTAGGGACAGGGAAGACGAGTGAGCAGTACTTC
TRBJ2-1 | . | . | TRBV12-3/TRBV12-4 | CASSLALGGAGYNEQFF | TGTGCCAGCAGTTTAGCGTTAGGGGGGGCGGGATACAATGAGCAGTTCTTC
TRBJ2-4 | few | . | TRBV6-6 | CASSYFRVSGDIQYF | TGTGCCAGCAGTTACTTTCGGGTTTCTGGAGACATTCAGTACTTC
TRBJ2-1 | . | . | TRBV27 | CASSPSPLGDNEQFF | TGTGCCAGCAGTCCGTCGCCCCTCGGGGACAATGAGCAGTTCTTC
TRBJ2-3 | few | TRBD1 | TRBV7-3 | CASSARPTGPLTTDTQYF | TGTGCCAGCAGCGCCCGACCGACAGGGCCCTTAACCACAGATACGCAGTATTTT
TRBJ2-1 | . | TRBD2 | TRBV12-3/TRBV12-4 | CASSPPGGGPYNEQFF | TGTGCCAGCAGTCCCCCGGGCGGGGGGCCCTACAATGAGCAGTTCTTC
TRBJ2-7 | many | . | TRBV12-3/TRBV12-4 | CASSSVSYEQYF | TGTGCCAGCAGCTCCGTCTCCTACGAGCAGTACTTC
TRBJ2-1 | . | . | TRBV6-5 | CASSYFGTDYNEQFF | TGTGCCAGCAGTTACTTTGGGACGGATTACAATGAGCAGTTCTTC
TRBJ1-1 | . | . | TRBV27 | CASSSRGQRNTEAFF | TGTGCCAGCAGTTCCCGTGGACAGCGGAACACTGAAGCTTTCTTT
TRBJ2-5 | once | TRBD1 | TRBV5-1 | CASSPGQNSYNEQYF | TGCGCCAGCAGCCCGGGACAGAACTCCTACAATGAGCAGTACTTC
TRBJ2-7 | . | . | TRBV4-2 | CASSQERAGSPYEQYF | TGTGCCAGCAGCCAAGAGAGGGCAGGGAGTCCCTACGAGCAGTACTTC
TRBJ1-2 | . | . | TRBV29-1 | CSVVVTDNYGYTF | TGCAGCGTTGTGGTAACAGATAACTATGGCTACACCTTC
TRBJ1-1 | few | . | TRBV4-1 | CASSQEEGRNTEAFF | TGCGCCAGCAGCCAAGAGGAGGGGCGAAACACTGAAGCTTTCTTT
TRBJ1-2 | . | . | TRBV18 | CASSPSGAGYTF | TGTGCCAGCTCACCAAGCGGGGCCGGCTACACCTTC
TRBJ1-5 | . | . | TRBV3-1 | CASSQGGGEGYRQPQHF | TGTGCCAGCAGCCAAGGGGGGGGGGAAGGATATCGCCAGCCCCAGCATTTT
TRBJ1-5 | . | TRBD1 | TRBV28 | CASRGQNYNQPQHF | TGTGCCAGCAGGGGACAGAACTACAATCAGCCCCAGCATTTT
TRBJ2-5 | once | TRBD2 | TRBV28 | CASSGGRPLQETQYF | TGTGCCAGCAGTGGCGGGAGGCCGCTCCAAGAGACCCAGTACTTC
TRBJ2-6 | . | . | TRBV24-1 | CATSGGSVSGANVLTF | TGTGCCACCAGTGGGGGGAGCGTCTCTGGGGCCAACGTCCTGACTTTC
TRBJ2-5 | . | . | TRBV6-5 | CASGYETQYF | TGTGCCAGCGGGTACGAGACCCAGTACTTC
TRBJ2-5 | . | . | TRBV29-1 | CSVDFGAYNEQYF | TGCAGCGTTGACTTTGGGGCCTACAATGAGCAGTACTTC
TRBJ2-6 | few | TRBD1 | TRBV11-2 | CASSLGTGRSGANVLTF | TGTGCCAGCAGCTTAGGGACAGGGCGCTCTGGGGCCAACGTCCTGACTTTC
TRBJ1-5 | . | TRBD1 | TRBV3-1 | CASSQGQGNRPQHF | TGTGCCAGCAGCCAAGGACAGGGCAATCGGCCCCAGCATTTT
TRBJ2-1 | . | . | TRBV6-1 | CASSRPRTHGTYNEQFF | TGTGCCAGCAGCCGACCTCGGACCCACGGGACTTACAATGAGCAGTTCTTC
TRBJ2-1 | . | . | TRBV9 | CASSGGGLNEQFF | TGTGCCAGCAGCGGTGGGGGCCTGAATGAGCAGTTCTTC
TRBJ2-4 | few | . | TRBV3-1 | CASSQRLRSGGNIQYF | TGTGCCAGCAGCCAACGTCTGCGGTCCGGAGGAAACATTCAGTACTTC
TRBJ2-7 | . | TRBD2 | TRBV27 | CASSSGTSRRWGLREQYF | TGTGCCAGCAGTAGCGGGACTAGCCGGCGGTGGGGGTTGCGCGAGCAGTACTTC
TRBJ2-7 | once | TRBD2 | TRBV28 | CASSPHLGLLAGGSSYNEQYF | TGTGCCAGCAGTCCTCACTTGGGGCTACTAGCGGGAGGGAGTTCCTACAATGAGCAGTACTTC
TRBJ2-7 | once | TRBD2 | TRBV27 | CANRSRVALAGGLAAYEQYF | TGTGCCAACCGGTCGCGGGTCGCGCTAGCGGGAGGCCTCGCGGCCTACGAGCAGTACTTC
TRBJ1-2 | . | . | TRBV6-6 | CASSLGEAEYNYGYTF | TGTGCCAGCAGCTTGGGGGAGGCGGAGTATAACTATGGCTACACCTTC
TRBJ2-5 | . | . | TRBV3-1 | CASSLRGGSETQYF | TGTGCCAGCAGCCTCAGGGGGGGGAGTGAGACCCAGTACTTC
TRBJ2-3 | . | . | TRBV9 | CASSVQSQGSLITDTQYF | TGTGCCAGCAGCGTCCAGTCGCAGGGGAGTCTCATCACAGATACGCAGTATTTT
TRBJ2-3 | few | TRBD2 | TRBV28 | CASSRTSGDVTDTQYF | TGTGCCAGCAGTCGGACTAGCGGGGATGTCACAGATACGCAGTATTTT
TRBJ2-5 | . | TRBD2 | TRBV6-6 | CASSYSASGSGGETQYF | TGTGCCAGCAGTTACTCCGCTAGCGGGAGTGGTGGAGAGACCCAGTACTTC
TRBJ2-7 | . | . | TRBV12-3/TRBV12-4 | CASSFVRDEQYF | TGTGCCAGCAGTTTCGTCAGGGACGAGCAGTACTTC
TRBJ2-7 | few | TRBD2 | TRBV28 | CASSFSGLAGVYEQYF | TGTGCCAGCAGTTTCTCGGGACTAGCGGGAGTTTACGAGCAGTACTTC
TRBJ2-5 | many | . | TRBV29-1 | CSVEMGVETQYF | TGCAGCGTTGAGATGGGAGTGGAGACCCAGTACTTC
TRBJ2-7 | . | . | TRBV18 | CASSPPQGFPYEQYF | TGTGCCAGCTCACCACCGCAAGGGTTCCCCTACGAGCAGTACTTC